The following is a TCR beta chain sequence with its context. Methods used by the authors: Estimated nucleated cell counts came from reference gene primer amplification. The table came from immunoSEQ multiplex PCR; TCRdb's copy has only in-frame clones and leaves some out. D and trimming were read from the DNA, whereas the V and J calls and clone size are those reported in that table. The sample records some 60,000 clones, approximately 80% being singletons. The sample originates from a study of blood T cell repertoires in COVID-19. This CDR3 comprises 12 residues. Germline values: CDR1 SNHLY, CDR2 FYNNEI. V was pared by 7 bases and J by 5 bases, with 12 bases between.

The sample consisted of peripheral blood. The chain carries TRBV2 and TRBJ2-7; D call uncertain. The TCR originated in a man in his 60s with acute or convalescent COVID-19. CDR3: CASKEWSHEQYF. For the CDR3, the DNA is TGTGCCAGCAAGGAATGGAGCCACGAGCAGTACTTC.